One sample yielded the 27 T cell receptor beta chains listed below, sequenced in a study of metastatic and nonmetastatic thyroid tumors. TCRdb re-clonotyped the PCR reads through MiXCR. The sample has almost 70,000 clones; over 12% are singletons. No patient received treatment before thyroid surgery. The specimen sequenced was blood. The source of these receptors is a male donor with papillary thyroid cancer or a benign thyroid nodule (not recorded which). Some clones in this sample may be carry-over from other donors' samples.

The chain employs TRBV7-2 and TRBJ2-5; a possible D gene is TRBD2 (6 bases). Trimming took off 6 bases at V and 9 bases at J, with 26 bases between the two ends. CDR3 size: 16 residues. Germline CDR1 SGHTA, CDR2 FQGNSA. The CDR3 DNA is TGTGCCAGCAGTGAAGGGTTGCAGAGGTTCGGGGGTGCCCAGTACTTC. It yields the protein CASSEGLQRFGGAQYF.

This clone was seen repeatedly, ten times or more. The chain recombines TRBV18 with TRBJ2-7, with D unclear. The CDR3 loop spans 12 amino acids. Trimming stripped 3 bases from V and 1 base from J, with 4 bases between. CDR1 KGHSH and CDR2 LQKENI come from the germline V gene. Written as DNA, the CDR3 is TGTGCCAGCTCACCCGGATCCTACGAGCAGTACTTC. Translating gives CASSPGSYEQYF. The full variable domain, its missing parts supplied by reference TRBV18 and TRBJ2-7, is NAGVMQNPRHLVRRRGQEARLRCSPMKGHSHVYWYRQLPEEGLKFMVYLQKENIIDESGMPKERFSAEFPKEGPSILRIQQVVRGDSAAYFCASSPGSYEQYFGPGTRLTVT.

This clone appeared many times. The chain joins TRBV12-3 or TRBV12-4 to TRBJ1-1, with D perhaps matching TRBD1 (5 bases). V was clipped by 10 bases and J by 4 bases, with 13 bases between them. This CDR3 contains 12 residues. CDR3 nucleotides: TGTGCCACCATTGGGGGGAGCACTGAAGCTTTCTTT. It specifies CATIGGSTEAFF.

This clone has a count of ten or more. V gene TRBV11-2 combines with J gene TRBJ1-6; 10 bases are shared with TRBD1. Unmatched junction bases numbered 5, after V lost 5 bases and J lost 7 bases. CDR1 is SGHAT, CDR2 FQNNGV, per germline. CDR3 length equals 15 residues. CDR3 amino acids: CASSARQGANSPLHF. CDR3 bases: TGTGCCAGCAGCGCAAGACAGGGGGCAAATTCACCCCTCCACTTT.

Regarding this clone: Germline is not matched at one junction end, which may reflect a read error. This sequence joins TRBV12-3 or TRBV12-4 and TRBJ2-3, with unresolved D. This CDR3 is built from 14 residues. CDR3 region: CASILGSGTDTQYF. DNA for the CDR3: TGTGCCAGCATTTTAGGCTCTGGAACAGATACGCAGTATTTT.

This clone was picked up many times. The chain uses TRBV5-1 and TRBJ1-1; 7 positions match TRBD1. The ends lost 5 bases at V and 3 bases at J; junction bases unmatched: 4. CDR3 length: 13 residues. The germline V gene encodes CDR1 SGHRS and CDR2 YFSETQ. As DNA, the CDR3 is TGCGCCAGCAGACCTACAGGGGACACTGAAGCTTTCTTT. This sequence encodes CASRPTGDTEAFF.

This clone has ten or more counts. V gene TRBV20-1 combines with J gene TRBJ2-1, with TRBD2 matching over 9 bases. This CDR3 spans 15 amino acids. The V gene end was trimmed by 2 bases and the J gene end by 4 bases; junction bases not matched to a gene: 6. Germline assignment: CDR1 DFQATT and CDR2 SNEGSKA (reference sequence). The CDR3 region is CSARRSAGGYNEQFF. CDR3 DNA sequence: TGCAGTGCTAGACGATCGGCGGGAGGGTACAATGAGCAGTTCTTC.

Comment on this clone: This could be a read error, since a much larger clone is one nucleotide away. V usage is TRBV4-2 and J usage is TRBJ2-3; the match to TRBD2 covers 7 bases. Per germline, CDR1 LGHNA and CDR2 YNFKEQ. Unmatched junction bases numbered 11, after V lost 1 base and J lost 7 bases. The CDR3 covers 16 residues. The CDR3 loop is CASSQVWRERTYTQYF. The CDR3 nucleotides read TGTGCCAGCAGCCAAGTTTGGCGGGAGCGTACATATACGCAGTATTTT.

This clone was observed a handful of times. CDR3 loop: CASSRTGAGYGYTF. The CDR3 nucleotides read TGTGCCAGCAGCCGGACAGGGGCCGGCTATGGCTACACCTTC. The chain links TRBV6-1 to TRBJ1-2, with TRBD1 matching over 9 bases. CDR1 is MNHNS, CDR2 SASEGT, per germline. This CDR3 spans 14 amino acids. V trimming: 6 bases; J trimming: 4 bases; junction bases outside the gene matches: 6.

This clone was detected ten times or more. CDR3 nucleotide sequence: TGTGCCAGCAGTTTAGGGATGAAGTACGAGCAGTACTTC. It specifies CASSLGMKYEQYF. This chain links TRBV28 with TRBJ2-7; D remains ambiguous. Germline V gene data show CDR1 as MDHEN and CDR2 as SYDVKM. Trimming removed 2 bases at V and 4 bases at J, with 9 bases between. The CDR3 runs 13 residues. Full variable domain (outside the CDR3, taken from reference TRBV28 and TRBJ2-7): DVKVTQSSRYLVKRTGEKVFLECVQDMDHENMFWYRQDPGLGLRLIYFSYDVKMKEKGDIPEGYSVSREKKERFSLILESASTNQTSMYLCASSLGMKYEQYFGPGTRLTVT.

By share, this clone counts as medium-sized. The rearrangement uses TRBV28 and TRBJ1-2, with 9 nucleotides matching TRBD1. The V segment lost 2 bases and the J segment 8 bases; nucleotides outside the gene matches: 6. CDR1 and CDR2 (germline): MDHEN, SYDVKM. The CDR3 runs to 14 residues. The DNA for the CDR3 is TGTGCCAGCAGTTTACAGGACAGGGGTGGAGGCTACACCTTC. This translates into CASSLQDRGGGYTF.

This clone was recorded at least ten times. V gene TRBV3-1 combines with J gene TRBJ1-2, with TRBD1 matching 8 bases. Trimming removed 3 bases from V and 6 bases from J; junction bases left unmatched: 0. The germline V gene has CDR1 LGHDT and CDR2 YNNKEL (reference sequence). The CDR3 length is 12 residues. This CDR3 is CASSQGQDGYTF. The CDR3 DNA follows: TGTGCCAGCAGCCAGGGACAGGATGGCTACACCTTC.

This chain uses TRBV11-2 with TRBJ2-7; tentatively, D is TRBD1 or TRBD2 (5 bases each). Germline values: CDR1 SGHAT, CDR2 FQNNGV. The CDR3 has 11 residues. The CDR3 protein is CSIRDGYEQYF. CDR3 nucleotide sequence: TGTTCCATCAGGGACGGCTACGAGCAGTACTTC.

In its sample, this clone was seen many times. The chain couples TRBV24-1 to TRBJ2-2, with 10 bases fitting TRBD2. Trimming cost V 4 bases and J 6 bases; bases outside gene matches: 10. The CDR3 contains 17 residues. Looked up from germline, CDR1 is KGHDR and CDR2 is SFDVKD. The DNA for the CDR3 is TGTGCCACCAGTGACCCCATAGCGGGAGGAACCTCCGGGGAGCTGTTTTTT. Translated: CATSDPIAGGTSGELFF.

This clone was counted ten times or more. In the same sample, other DNA sequences code for this CDR3. This rearrangement joins TRBV19 to TRBJ2-2, with TRBD2 matching 8 bases. J gave up 5 bases and V 6 bases, and 8 bases lay outside the gene matches. Germline V gene sequence: CDR1 LNHDA, CDR2 SQIVND (reference sequence). The CDR3 is 15 residues long. CDR3 nucleotides: TGTGCCAGTAGCAGGGGCCCGGGGGGGACCGGGGAGCTGTTTTTT. Protein product: CASSRGPGGTGELFF.

This clone was found many times. This may be a read error: a much more frequent sequence differs by one nucleotide. Distinct nucleotide sequences in the sample also encode this CDR3. The V gene is TRBV27, the J gene TRBJ2-7, with a possible D match to TRBD2 (6 bases). The CDR3 has 14 amino acids. Trimming left V 3 bases short and J 7 bases short, with 16 bases between. Germline V gives CDR1 MNHEY, CDR2 SMNVEV (reference sequence). Here the CDR3 reads CASSFLVGGAEQYF. CDR3 bases: TGTGCCAGCAGTTTCCTGGTTGGAGGGGCAGAGCAGTACTTC.

In this sample, this clone turned up many times. The chain couples TRBV20-1 to TRBJ1-1, with TRBD1 as a possible D gene (5 bases). Looked up from germline, CDR1 is DFQATT and CDR2 is SNEGSKA (reference sequence). The CDR3 is made up of 12 amino acids. Trimming took off 6 bases at V and 4 bases at J, with 12 bases between the two ends. CDR3 sequence (DNA): TGCAGTGCGGGCGGGGGTTCCACTGAAGCTTTCTTT. This sequence encodes CSAGGGSTEAFF.

This clone was picked up many times. The J gene is TRBJ2-2, the V gene TRBV7-9, with 8 bases matching TRBD2. This CDR3 comprises 20 residues. Germline assignment: CDR1 SEHNR and CDR2 FQNEAQ (reference sequence). The V segment lost 1 base and the J segment 1 base; nucleotides outside the gene matches: 14. CDR3 DNA sequence: TGTGCCAGCAGCTTAGGGGCCTTCGGCGGGAGGTATTGGAACACCGGGGAGCTGTTTTTT. It yields the protein CASSLGAFGGRYWNTGELFF.

Concerning this clone itself: A much larger clone sits a single nucleotide away, making a read error possible. The chain is built from TRBV9 and TRBJ2-3; TRBD1 might be the D (7 bases). The CDR3 runs 15 residues. Germline V gives CDR1 SGDLS, CDR2 YYNGEE. V was cut by 4 bases and J by 1 base, with 13 bases left in between. This CDR3 reads CASSPGGSCTDTQYF. The CDR3 DNA follows: TGTGCCAGCAGCCCAGGGGGGTCGTGCACAGATACGCAGTATTTT.

A note on this clone: This may be a read error, as it is one base from a much larger clone. CDR3 protein: CASSRQSVGAGTEAFF. CDR3 coding DNA: TGTGCCAGCAGCCGGCAAAGTGTAGGGGCCGGAACTGAAGCTTTCTTT. The gene calls are TRBV14 and TRBJ1-1; a possible D gene is TRBD1 (5 bases). The CDR3 length is 16 residues. V was shortened by 4 bases and J by 5 bases, with 20 bases between the two germline ends. Germline CDR1 and CDR2: SGHDN and FVKESK.

This clone was seen at least ten times. This sequence joins TRBV7-9 and TRBJ1-2, with D possibly matching TRBD1 (5 bases). CDR1 is SEHNR and CDR2 is FQNEAQ in the germline V gene (reference sequence). The CDR3 runs to 13 residues. V lost 5 bases and J lost 4, with 11 bases in between. For the CDR3, the DNA is TGTGCCAGCAGCCTTCCGGGGGGCTATGGCTACACCTTC. It yields the protein CASSLPGGYGYTF.

With regard to this clone: This clone may be a read error of a much larger clone one base away. The genes are TRBV20-1 and TRBJ1-3, with 7 bases matching TRBD1. The germline CDR1 and CDR2 sequences are DFQATT and SNEGSKA (reference sequence). The CDR3 runs to 16 residues. DNA for the CDR3: TGCAGTGCTAGAGATTTCGAAGGGGGCGCTGGAAACACCGTATATTTT. Translated, it gives CSARDFEGGAGNTVYF.

This clone was seen repeatedly, ten times or more. The gene calls are TRBV3-1 and TRBJ2-1; the D gene is possibly TRBD1 (6 bases). CDR3 size: 17 residues. Germline V gene data show CDR1 as LGHDT and CDR2 as YNNKEL (reference sequence). The V gene lost 2 bases and the J gene lost 3 bases, with 17 bases spanning the gap. In DNA form, the CDR3 reads TGTGCCAGCAGCCAAAATCTGGGGCAGGGGTTCTACAATGAGCAGTTCTTC. Encoded protein: CASSQNLGQGFYNEQFF.

The chain has TRBV12-3 or TRBV12-4 and TRBJ1-2; 9 bases fit TRBD1. V trimming: 5 bases; J trimming: 4 bases; junction bases outside the gene matches: 5. The CDR3 totals 14 residues. This CDR3 is CASSHRGPGYGYTF. DNA of the CDR3: TGTGCCAGCAGTCACAGGGGGCCTGGCTATGGCTACACCTTC.

In this sample, this clone turned up many times. Other nucleotide sequences from this sample produce the same CDR3. The chain employs TRBV10-3 and TRBJ2-7; D remains ambiguous. Germline-derived CDR1 and CDR2 are ENHRY and SYGVKD. Trimming stripped 3 bases from V and 4 bases from J, with 7 bases between. The CDR3 is made up of 12 amino acids. The CDR3 DNA reads as TGTGCCATCAGTGAACGGTCGTACGAGCAGTACGTC. It is translated as CAISERSYEQYV.

In its sample, this clone was seen many times. The chain uses TRBV24-1 and TRBJ2-2; perhaps TRBD2 as D (5 bases). With 5 bases removed from V and 1 base from J, the gap between germline ends came to 10 bases. Germline V CDR1 and CDR2: KGHDR, SFDVKD. The CDR3 is 15 amino acids. The CDR3 DNA is TGTGCCACCAGTGTGGCCGGACTGAACACCGGGGAGCTGTTTTTT. It translates to CATSVAGLNTGELFF.

There are many counts of this clone. This chain connects TRBV28 to TRBJ2-7, with 7 bases identical to TRBD1. Trimming cost V 7 bases and J 7 bases; bases outside gene matches: 16. Germline assignment: CDR1 MDHEN and CDR2 SYDVKM. The CDR3 is made up of 15 amino acids. The CDR3 loop reads CASKTTGSGNREQYF. As DNA, the CDR3 is TGTGCCAGCAAAACGACAGGGAGTGGGAATAGGGAGCAGTACTTC.